A single sample gave rise to the 18 T cell receptor beta chains below, sequenced in a study of PD-1 blockade in classical Hodgkin lymphoma. Repertoires were generated with immunoSEQ multiplex PCR, while TCRdb's copy carries only in-frame clones and drops some. The table records tens of thousands of clones, 73% of them present only once. All the patients suffered relapse after autologous stem cell transplantation, and brentuximab vedotin exposure differed. The sample here was peripheral blood mononuclear cells (PBMCs), taken at baseline. The receptors originated from a human donor with classical Hodgkin lymphoma.

The gene calls are TRBV7-2 and TRBJ2-7; D is perhaps TRBD1 (5 bases). This CDR3 spans 16 amino acids. V was trimmed by 4 bases and J by 6 bases, leaving 22 bases between them. Germline V CDR1 and CDR2: SGHTA, FQGNSA. CDR3 region: CASSSPTAGQTSEQYF. The DNA of the CDR3 is TGTGCCAGCAGCTCCCCTACGGCAGGGCAAACGAGCGAGCAGTACTTC.

The chain links TRBV9 to TRBJ1-4, with D maybe TRBD1 (5 bases). The V and J ends lost 2 bases and 4 bases respectively, with 15 bases between them. The CDR3 totals 16 residues. CDR1 and CDR2 (germline): SGDLS, YYNGEE. The CDR3 loop reads CASSVGGSNFNEKLFF. Here the CDR3 DNA reads TGTGCCAGCAGCGTCGGGGGAAGTAACTTTAATGAAAAACTGTTTTTT.

This clone was detected only a few times. The chain uses TRBV2 and TRBJ1-2; possible D gene TRBD1, 5 bases. This CDR3 is 13 amino acids long. The V end was cut by 2 bases, the J end by 4 bases, with 8 bases between. CDR1 is SNHLY and CDR2 is FYNNEI in the germline V gene. DNA of the CDR3: TGTGCCAGCAGTGAAAGGGGCGGCTATGGCTACACCTTC. Translated: CASSERGGYGYTF.

This sequence joins TRBV28 and TRBJ1-1; D possibly corresponds to TRBD1 (6 bases). V lost 8 bases and J 0 bases, leaving 13 bases between the germline ends. This CDR3 has 14 residues. Germline V lookup: CDR1 MDHEN, CDR2 SYDVKM. CDR3: CASQGLAMNTEAFF. The CDR3 DNA sequence: TGTGCCAGCCAGGGGTTGGCGATGAACACTGAAGCTTTCTTT.

This clone showed up just a few times. The genes are TRBV6-5 and TRBJ2-3; the match to TRBD1 covers 7 bases. Germline V gives CDR1 MNHEY, CDR2 SVGAGI. Trimming at V came to 4 bases and at J to 8 bases, leaving 6 bases not matched to a gene. The CDR3 is 13 amino acids. The CDR3 nucleotides read TGTGCCAGCAGTTTAGACAGGGCGGGTACGCAGTATTTT. It is translated as CASSLDRAGTQYF.

This chain uses TRBV7-9 with TRBJ2-3; TRBD1 aligns across 8 bases. CDR1 SEHNR and CDR2 FQNEAQ come from the germline V gene (reference sequence). Losses at the gene ends were 1 base for V and 3 bases for J; bases not matched to a gene: 3. This CDR3 has 15 amino acids. CDR3 region: CASSLGQGATDTQYF. The CDR3 DNA follows: TGTGCCAGCAGCTTAGGGCAGGGGGCGACAGATACGCAGTATTTT.

The V call is TRBV19, the J call TRBJ1-2; TRBD1 agrees at 7 bases. This CDR3 region has 12 residues. Losses at the gene ends were 0 bases for V and 14 bases for J; bases not matched to a gene: 6. The germline gives CDR1 LNHDA, CDR2 SQIVND (reference sequence). The CDR3 reads CASSIETGPPTF. Here the CDR3 DNA reads TGTGCCAGTAGTATAGAGACAGGGCCTCCGACCTTC.

This sequence joins TRBV2 and TRBJ1-2; D is possibly TRBD1 (6 bases). The V gene's germline CDR1 is SNHLY and CDR2 FYNNEI. The CDR3 has 15 amino acids. V dropped 6 bases and J dropped 4 bases, with 18 bases sitting between them. CDR3 nucleotides: TGTGCCAGCAGCCTGGCCCGGGACACCTCCTATGGCTACACCTTC. It codes for CASSLARDTSYGYTF.

The V gene is TRBV28, the J gene TRBJ1-1; TRBD1 matches 10 bases. Germline CDR1 MDHEN, CDR2 SYDVKM. This CDR3 contains 17 residues. V shed 0 bases and J 5 bases; nucleotides not matched to a gene: 9. Here the CDR3 DNA reads TGTGCCAGCAGTTTATGGGGACAGGGGACAAGGGGGACTGAAGCTTTCTTT. This codes for CASSLWGQGTRGTEAFF.

The CDR3 loop reads CASSYSGDSGGQYF. The DNA of the CDR3 is TGTGCCAGCAGTTACTCAGGGGACTCAGGCGGGCAGTACTTC. J is TRBJ2-7 and V is TRBV6-5; perhaps TRBD2 as D (6 bases). This CDR3 region has 14 residues. V was cut by 0 bases and J by 9 bases, with 15 bases left in between. Germline CDR1 and CDR2: MNHEY and SVGAGI.

The V and J genes are TRBV6-6 and TRBJ2-7; D is possibly TRBD2 (6 bases). The CDR3 length is 11 residues. Looked up from germline, CDR1 is MNHNY and CDR2 is SVGAGI (reference sequence). Trimming shortened V by 10 bases and J by 6 bases, and 13 bases separated the two germline ends. The CDR3 here is CATKMGGEQYF. CDR3 DNA: TGTGCCACCAAAATGGGGGGCGAGCAGTACTTC.

The V call is TRBV6-5, the J call TRBJ2-7, with D perhaps matching TRBD1 (5 bases). CDR1 is MNHEY and CDR2 is SVGAGI in the germline V gene. The CDR3 is 14 amino acids. V lost 1 base to trimming and J lost 0 bases, with 7 bases between them. The CDR3 loop is CASSYWQGSYEQYF. The CDR3 DNA reads as TGTGCCAGCAGTTACTGGCAGGGCTCCTACGAGCAGTACTTC.

V is TRBV6-5 and J is TRBJ1-1, with D possibly being TRBD1 (6 bases). V dropped 2 bases and J dropped 7 bases, with 8 bases sitting between them. Germline lookup yields CDR1 MNHEY and CDR2 SVGAGI. The CDR3 contains 12 residues. The CDR3 nucleotides are TGTGCCAGCAGTTACAAAGGGGGTGAAGCTTTCTTT. This gives the protein CASSYKGGEAFF.

The CDR3 DNA reads as TGTGCCAGCTCACCCGGACTGAGCCAAGAGACCCAGTACTTC. Translation gives CASSPGLSQETQYF. The chain recombines TRBV18 with TRBJ2-5; D possibly corresponds to TRBD2 (5 bases). V was pared by 3 bases and J by 1 base, with 9 bases between. The length of the CDR3 is 14 residues. Germline CDR1 KGHSH, CDR2 LQKENI.

The chain links TRBV21-1 to TRBJ2-7; the D call in the table, TRBD1, was not verified against the DNA. TRBV21-1 is tagged as a pseudogene. The CDR3 runs 14 residues. The chain's CDR3 is CASCYGDRRAEQYF. CDR3 in DNA: TGTGCCAGCTGCTACGGGGACAGGCGGGCCGAGCAGTACTTC.

V usage is TRBV19 and J usage is TRBJ1-5; unclear D gene. The V end was cut by 10 bases, the J end by 6 bases, with 16 bases between. This CDR3 region has 13 residues. Germline V gene data show CDR1 as LNHDA and CDR2 as SQIVND (reference sequence). The CDR3 loop is CAINNGGGQPQHF. As DNA, the CDR3 is TGTGCCATCAACAACGGTGGAGGTCAGCCCCAGCATTTT.

Here the CDR3 reads CASSIVPDRGLYGYTF. DNA for the CDR3: TGTGCCAGTAGTATAGTCCCGGACAGGGGCCTCTATGGCTACACCTTC. The J gene is TRBJ1-2, the V gene TRBV19; 9 bases fit TRBD1. V shed 1 base, J shed 4 bases, and the junction held 7 bases outside the gene matches. This CDR3 spans 16 amino acids. Looked up from germline, CDR1 is LNHDA and CDR2 is SQIVND (reference sequence).

This sequence joins TRBV11-2 and TRBJ2-7; 11 bases match TRBD1. The CDR3 covers 17 residues. The germline CDR1 and CDR2 sequences are SGHAT and FQNNGV. V shed 5 bases and J 1 base; nucleotides not matched to a gene: 10. CDR3 in DNA: TGTGCCAGCAGCACCAAAGGACAGGGGGCGAAGTCCTACGAGCAGTACTTC. Its translation is CASSTKGQGAKSYEQYF.